These 17 T cell receptor beta chains share one sample of origin, sequenced in a study of cytomegalovirus exposure and HLA in healthy donors listed by TCRdb under 2017. Libraries were built with the immunoSEQ multiplex PCR assay. The multiplex PCR relied on a mix of 60 forward primers for TCR Vbeta segments and 13 reverse primers for TCR Jbeta segments. Not all clones reach the TCRdb copy of this immuneACCESS table, which keeps in-frame sequences only. Checked studies attribute under half of the gap to unresolved V genes and leave the rest unexplained. The sample includes about 180,000 clones, with about 79% observed a single time. The ten largest clonotypes hold around 1.2% of the sample. The sequenced sample was PBMCs. All receptors derive from a girl aged 2-10 years in good health and CMV-seropositive.

J is TRBJ2-5 and V is TRBV4-2, with 7 bases identical to TRBD2. CDR1 LGHNA and CDR2 YNFKEQ come from the germline V gene. This CDR3 has 17 amino acids. V lost 4 bases and J lost 4; bases outside the gene matches: 15. The CDR3 DNA reads as TGTGCCAGCAGCCCACATCTTACTGCGGGAGTAGGAGAGACCCAGTACTTC. This gives the protein CASSPHLTAGVGETQYF.

This chain joins TRBV19 and TRBJ2-1; 7 positions match TRBD2. Germline trimming cut 1 base from V and 6 bases from J; bases unmatched to any gene: 3. This CDR3 has 14 residues. Germline-derived CDR1 and CDR2 are LNHDA and SQIVND (reference sequence). DNA for the CDR3: TGTGCCAGTAGTATAGTTGGGACTATCAATGAGCAGTTCTTC. This translates into CASSIVGTINEQFF.

In its sample, this clone was seen a few times. Here the CDR3 reads CASSFGDQPQHF. In DNA form, the CDR3 reads TGTGCCAGCAGCTTCGGTGATCAGCCCCAGCATTTT. The chain links TRBV5-4 to TRBJ1-5; D remains unclear. The CDR3 extends over 12 amino acids. Germline V gives CDR1 SGHNT, CDR2 YYREEE (reference sequence). Trimming stripped 2 bases from V and 5 bases from J, with 5 bases between.

The chain employs TRBV30 and TRBJ2-2, with D perhaps TRBD2 (6 bases). Germline V lookup: CDR1 GTSNPN, CDR2 SVGIG (reference sequence). Deletions cut 3 bases from V and 4 bases from J, with 12 bases between. The length of the CDR3 is 14 residues. The CDR3 DNA reads TGTGCCTGGAGGGAGCGGGCTTTCACCGGGGAGCTGTTTTTT. Encoded protein: CAWRERAFTGELFF.

The rearrangement joins TRBV11-2 to TRBJ2-5; 7 positions match TRBD2. V was clipped by 2 bases and J by 1 base; unmatched bases: 7. This CDR3 has 16 residues. CDR1 is SGHAT, CDR2 FQNNGV, per germline. DNA of the CDR3: TGTGCCAGCAGCTTATTTTTCCGGGAGGCCCAAGAGACCCAGTACTTC. Protein sequence: CASSLFFREAQETQYF.

Only one count was recorded for this clone. The CDR3 coding sequence is TGTGCCAGCAGTACCGGGACAGGGGAGGGCTACACCTTC. Residues: CASSTGTGEGYTF. This sequence joins TRBV6-6 and TRBJ1-2, with 10 nucleotides matching TRBD1. The J segment lost 8 bases and the V segment lost 5 bases, leaving 5 bases of the junction unmatched. The CDR3 totals 13 residues. Germline V gives CDR1 MNHNY, CDR2 SVGAGI (reference sequence).

The chain recombines TRBV28 with TRBJ1-1; 9 nucleotides line up with TRBD1. J was trimmed by 1 base and V by 6 bases; bases with no gene match: 3. CDR1 is MDHEN and CDR2 is SYDVKM in the germline V gene. The CDR3 sequence is 14 residues long. The CDR3 nucleotides are TGTGCCAGCAGAAGGGACAGGGCGAACACTGAAGCTTTCTTT. Its translation: CASRRDRANTEAFF.

The J gene is TRBJ2-1, the V gene TRBV6-6; a weak D match, TRBD1 (5 bases). This CDR3 has 12 amino acids. Trimming removed 7 bases from V and 13 bases from J, with 17 bases in between. CDR1 and CDR2 from the germline V gene are MNHNY and SVGAGI (reference sequence). The DNA for the CDR3 is TGTGCCAGCACTGCAGACAGTGACTTACAGTTCTTC. The encoded protein is CASTADSDLQFF.

This rearrangement joins TRBV10-3 to TRBJ2-1, with D maybe TRBD2 (6 bases). V was cut by 11 bases and J by 0 bases, with 17 bases left in between. This CDR3 comprises 15 residues. CDR1 and CDR2 from the germline V gene are ENHRY and SYGVKD. CDR3 in amino acids: CAAQEGLSSYNEQFF. In nucleotides, the CDR3 is TGTGCCGCCCAGGAGGGCCTGAGCTCCTACAATGAGCAGTTCTTC.

This clone has just one count. The chain couples TRBV20-1 to TRBJ1-2; 8 nucleotides match TRBD1. The J segment lost 8 bases and the V segment lost 6 bases, leaving 5 bases of the junction unmatched. The CDR3 runs 11 residues. Germline V gene sequence: CDR1 DFQATT, CDR2 SNEGSKA (reference sequence). This CDR3 reads CSAPGGAGYTF. For the CDR3, the DNA is TGCAGTGCGCCAGGGGGCGCGGGCTACACCTTC.

Only a few counts were recorded for this clone. J is TRBJ1-1 and V is TRBV5-1, with 9 bases aligning to TRBD1. CDR1 and CDR2 (germline): SGHRS, YFSETQ. The ends lost 4 bases at V and 6 bases at J; junction bases unmatched: 4. The CDR3 totals 13 residues. DNA for the CDR3: TGCGCCAGCAGCGTAGGGACAGGGTCTGAAGCTTTCTTT. The encoded protein is CASSVGTGSEAFF.

The rearrangement joins TRBV2 to TRBJ2-1, with D unresolved. The CDR3 spans 15 residues. The V and J ends lost 4 bases and 0 bases respectively, with 10 bases between them. Germline CDR1 and CDR2: SNHLY and FYNNEI. CDR3 nucleotide sequence: TGTGCCAGCAGTGCTCAGGCCAGCTCCTACAATGAGCAGTTCTTC. Its translation: CASSAQASSYNEQFF.

The chain couples TRBV19 to TRBJ1-1; TRBD1 is a possible D gene (6 bases). The CDR3 is 15 residues long. Looked up from germline, CDR1 is LNHDA and CDR2 is SQIVND (reference sequence). Deletions cut 3 bases from V and 0 bases from J, with 11 bases between. CDR3 in DNA: TGTGCCAGTAGTATCTCCCCAGGGGTGAACACTGAAGCTTTCTTT. Its protein is CASSISPGVNTEAFF.

The rearrangement joins TRBV30 to TRBJ2-3; D is unclear. CDR3 size: 12 residues. The germline V gene has CDR1 GTSNPN and CDR2 SVGIG (reference sequence). V was pared by 1 base and J by 0 bases, with 2 bases between. The CDR3 DNA is TGTGCCTGGAGTGCAAGCACAGATACGCAGTATTTT. Protein: CAWSASTDTQYF. The variable domain in full, with the rest retrieved from reference TRBV30 and TRBJ2-3, is SQTIHQWPATLVQPVGSPLSLECTVEGTSNPNLYWYRQAAGRGLQLLFYSVGIGQISSEVPQNLSASRPQDRQFILSSKKLLLSDSGFYLCAWSASTDTQYFGPGTRLTVL.

The genes are TRBV6-5 and TRBJ1-1, with D maybe TRBD1 (5 bases). The V gene's germline CDR1 is MNHEY and CDR2 SVGAGI. V lost 2 bases, J lost 5 bases, and 9 bases lay in between. The CDR3 totals 13 residues. Here the CDR3 DNA reads TGTGCCAGCAGTTACGGGGCGGAAACTGAAGCTTTCTTT. As protein: CASSYGAETEAFF.

J is TRBJ2-1 and V is TRBV27; TRBD2 matches at 9 bases. CDR3 size: 16 residues. V was pared by 5 bases and J by 7 bases, with 12 bases of the junction left unmatched. Looked up from germline, CDR1 is MNHEY and CDR2 is SMNVEV (reference sequence). CDR3 DNA sequence: TGTGCCAGCAGTCCTATAGCGGGGGCGGGGTCGAATGAGCAGTTCTTC. Amino acids: CASSPIAGAGSNEQFF.

In its sample, this clone was seen once. The chain has TRBV5-1 and TRBJ1-1; TRBD1 matches 7 bases. This CDR3 has 12 amino acids. CDR1 is SGHRS and CDR2 is YFSETQ in the germline V gene. With 2 bases clipped from V and 11 bases from J, the junction kept 6 bases outside the gene matches. The CDR3 DNA sequence: TGCGCCAGCAGCTTCAACGACAGGGAGGCTTTCTTT. This sequence encodes CASSFNDREAFF. The whole variable domain, filled in from reference TRBV5-1 and TRBJ1-1, reads KAGVTQTPRYLIKTRGQQVTLSCSPISGHRSVSWYQQTPGQGLQFLFEYFSETQRNKGNFPGRFSGRQFSNSRSEMNVSTLELGDSALYLCASSFNDREAFFGQGTRLTVV.